These T cell receptor beta chains were read from a single sample in a study of blood T cells in healthy people across ages. TCRdb fed the 5' RACE reads into MiXCR, producing one record per CDR3 protein. The data contain about 730,000 distinct CDR3 sequences, roughly 44% of them singletons. Sequencing was done on a sample of blood. These receptors were collected from a woman aged 60 to 75 in good health. Each CDR3 is given with its conserved first and last residue. A D gene is named only where the DNA matches it firmly. Clone size is shown for a subset of rows, as once, few, many or a class of expanded clone.

v_gene	d_gene	abundance	j_gene	CDR3aa	CDR3nt
TRBV28	NA	NA	TRBJ2-4	CASSSHRYIQYF	TGTGCCAGCAGTTCCCATCGGTACATTCAGTACTTC
TRBV12-3/TRBV12-4	NA	many	TRBJ2-6	CASSLDGAGANVLTF	TGTGCCAGCAGTCTAGACGGTGCTGGGGCCAACGTCCTGACTTTC
TRBV6-5	NA	NA	TRBJ2-3	CASSLRAGATDTQYF	TGTGCCAGCAGTCTGAGGGCAGGAGCCACAGATACGCAGTATTTT
TRBV20-1	NA	few	TRBJ2-1	CSASRGTRSYNEQFF	TGCAGTGCTAGCCGTGGGACCCGCTCCTACAATGAGCAGTTCTTC
TRBV9	NA	NA	TRBJ1-2	CASSVVQGIIAYGYTF	TGTGCCAGCAGCGTAGTTCAGGGAATAATCGCCTATGGCTACACCTTC
TRBV27	NA	NA	TRBJ1-6	CASSLGLTILNSPLHF	TGTGCCAGCAGTTTAGGGCTCACGATCCTAAATTCACCCCTCCACTTT
TRBV20-1	TRBD2	few	TRBJ2-7	CSARGLAGYEQYF	TGCAGTGCTAGAGGACTAGCGGGTTACGAGCAGTACTTC
TRBV12-3/TRBV12-4	NA	NA	TRBJ2-2	CASEEGQGNTGELFF	TGTGCCAGCGAGGAGGGGCAGGGGAACACCGGGGAGCTGTTTTTT
TRBV12-3/TRBV12-4	TRBD1	once	TRBJ2-7	CASKTGGSYNEQYF	TGTGCCAGCAAAACAGGGGGATCCTACAATGAGCAGTACTTC
TRBV11-2	TRBD1	NA	TRBJ2-7	CASSYSGQLTSYEQYF	TGTGCCAGCAGCTATTCGGGACAGCTTACCTCCTACGAGCAGTACTTC
TRBV4-1	TRBD2	few	TRBJ2-1	CASSHPGLAGGPGYNEQFF	TGCGCCAGCAGCCATCCGGGACTAGCGGGAGGGCCGGGTTACAATGAGCAGTTCTTC
TRBV6-2/TRBV6-3	NA	NA	TRBJ2-3	CASRRSGVSADTQYF	TGTGCCAGCAGGAGGTCCGGAGTTAGCGCAGATACGCAGTATTTT
TRBV7-2	TRBD2	NA	TRBJ2-3	CASSLPSGRISTDTQYF	TGTGCCAGCAGCTTGCCTAGCGGGAGGATTAGCACAGATACGCAGTATTTT
TRBV20-1	NA	NA	TRBJ2-1	CSARIPRGGLNEQFF	TGCAGTGCTAGGATCCCACGCGGGGGCCTCAATGAGCAGTTCTTC
TRBV4-1	NA	NA	TRBJ1-2	CASSQDGQGGYGYTF	TGCGCCAGCAGCCAGGATGGGCAGGGAGGATATGGCTACACCTTC
TRBV3-1	TRBD1	many	TRBJ2-7	CASSQGTVIYEQYF	TGTGCCAGCAGCCAGGGGACAGTAATCTACGAGCAGTACTTC
TRBV29-1	NA	few	TRBJ1-5	CSVTEGDPNQPQHF	TGCAGCGTTACCGAGGGGGACCCTAATCAGCCCCAGCATTTT
TRBV9	TRBD2	NA	TRBJ2-3	CASARTSADTQYF	TGTGCCAGCGCGAGAACTAGCGCAGATACGCAGTATTTT
TRBV5-1	NA	NA	TRBJ1-2	CASSLLLRSPDGYTF	TGCGCCAGCAGCCTGCTTCTTAGATCCCCGGATGGCTACACCTTC
TRBV6-2/TRBV6-3	NA	few	TRBJ1-2	CASSYGLARGFTNYGYTF	TGTGCCAGCAGTTACGGTTTGGCCAGGGGATTTACTAACTATGGCTACACCTTC
TRBV3-1	NA	few	TRBJ2-1	CASSQRVGSYNEQFF	TGTGCCAGCAGCCAAAGGGTGGGGTCCTACAATGAGCAGTTCTTC
TRBV9	NA	few	TRBJ2-3	CASSVAPRTSTDTQYF	TGTGCCAGCAGCGTGGCCCCGCGGACCTCCACAGATACGCAGTATTTT
TRBV11-1	NA	NA	TRBJ1-2	CASSPTAGRVNYGYTF	TGTGCCAGCAGCCCCACCGCTGGCAGGGTAAACTATGGCTACACCTTC
TRBV25-1	TRBD2	few	TRBJ2-3	CASSEYGTSRDTQYF	TGTGCCAGCAGTGAATACGGGACTAGCCGGGATACGCAGTATTTT
TRBV4-2	NA	NA	TRBJ1-1	CASSQDRWNTEAFF	TGTGCCAGCAGCCAGGACCGATGGAACACTGAAGCTTTCTTT
TRBV7-3	NA	few	TRBJ2-7	CASSSETASSYNEQYF	TGTGCCAGCAGCTCGGAGACTGCGAGCTCCTACAATGAGCAGTACTTC
TRBV4-2	NA	NA	TRBJ2-3	CASSQGYGISTDTQYF	TGTGCCAGCAGCCAAGGATACGGGATTAGCACAGATACGCAGTATTTT
TRBV7-9	NA	NA	TRBJ2-5	CASSLDAEETQYF	TGTGCCAGCAGCTTAGATGCGGAAGAGACCCAGTACTTC
TRBV9	NA	few	TRBJ2-1	CASSVAWTNYNEQFF	TGTGCCAGCAGCGTAGCCTGGACAAATTACAATGAGCAGTTCTTC
TRBV6-2/TRBV6-3	TRBD1	few	TRBJ1-5	CASRAGQGGQPQHF	TGTGCCAGCAGGGCCGGACAGGGCGGACAGCCCCAGCATTTT
TRBV6-2/TRBV6-3	TRBD2	NA	TRBJ2-1	CASRRLAGKGSYNEQFF	TGTGCCAGCAGGCGGCTAGCGGGAAAAGGTTCCTACAATGAGCAGTTCTTC
TRBV14	NA	once	TRBJ2-2	CASSQQVGGELFF	TGTGCCAGCAGCCAACAGGTCGGGGGGGAGCTGTTTTTT
TRBV4-2	TRBD1	NA	TRBJ1-4	CASSQGRTGEEKLFF	TGTGCCAGCAGCCAGGGTCGGACAGGGGAAGAAAAACTGTTTTTT
TRBV24-1	NA	NA	TRBJ2-7	CATSDFFPEYYEQYF	TGTGCCACCAGTGATTTCTTTCCTGAGTACTACGAGCAGTACTTC
TRBV6-6	NA	NA	TRBJ2-7	CASSKAASYYEQYF	TGTGCCAGCAGCAAAGCGGCCTCGTACTACGAGCAGTACTTC
TRBV7-3	NA	few	TRBJ2-7	CASSSLTGPYEQYF	TGTGCCAGCAGCTCCTTAACAGGGCCCTACGAGCAGTACTTC
TRBV5-1	TRBD2	NA	TRBJ2-7	CASQRLAGDNEQYF	TGCGCCAGCCAACGGCTAGCGGGGGACAATGAGCAGTACTTC
TRBV10-3	NA	NA	TRBJ1-2	CAISSPNYGYTF	TGTGCCATCAGTAGTCCTAACTATGGCTACACCTTC
TRBV7-2	TRBD1	NA	TRBJ1-2	CASSPDRGWEGYTF	TGTGCCAGCAGCCCGGACAGGGGTTGGGAAGGCTACACCTTC
TRBV5-1	NA	NA	TRBJ2-3	CASSLPTTDTQYF	TGCGCCAGCAGCTTACCCACCACAGATACGCAGTATTTT
TRBV5-5	NA	few	TRBJ2-7	CASSLEGMTAYEQYF	TGTGCCAGCAGCTTGGAGGGAATGACGGCCTACGAGCAGTACTTC
TRBV6-6	NA	once	TRBJ1-1	CASSYSKGSGAEAFF	TGTGCCAGCAGTTACTCGAAGGGATCCGGGGCTGAAGCTTTCTTT
TRBV12-3/TRBV12-4	NA	NA	TRBJ2-7	CASSLRDGASYEQYF	TGTGCCAGCAGTCTCCGGGACGGAGCCTCCTACGAGCAGTACTTC
TRBV7-2	NA	few	TRBJ1-2	CASSLVSVGTF	TGTGCCAGCAGCTTAGTAAGTGTCGGCACCTTC
TRBV20-1	TRBD2	few	TRBJ2-3	CSARDYLGLAGGFTDTQYF	TGCAGTGCTAGAGACTATCTGGGACTAGCGGGAGGGTTCACAGATACGCAGTATTTT
TRBV9	NA	few	TRBJ2-2	CASSFHETGDNTGELFF	TGTGCCAGCAGCTTTCATGAGACGGGGGACAACACCGGGGAGCTGTTTTTT
TRBV10-3	TRBD1	NA	TRBJ2-7	CAISDQDRGSYEQYF	TGTGCCATCAGTGATCAGGACAGGGGCTCCTACGAGCAGTACTTC
TRBV10-3	NA	few	TRBJ2-1	CAISERDSSYNEQFF	TGTGCCATCAGTGAGCGGGATAGCTCCTACAATGAGCAGTTCTTC